This is a list of T cell receptor beta chains from one sample in a study of blood T cell repertoires in COVID-19. The table came from immunoSEQ multiplex PCR; TCRdb's copy has only in-frame clones and leaves some out. The sample contains about 400,000 clones, nearly 90% of which appear only once. The sample was PBMCs or T cells enriched from blood (not recorded which). These receptors originate from a woman aged 40 to 50 with acute COVID-19. Both conserved end residues are part of each CDR3. The order of the fields is CDR3 protein, CDR3 length, J gene, V gene, clone size. A row's size may be missing; if present it is once, few, many or a size class.

cdr3_aa: CASSQGMPQAGYTF
cdr3_length: 14
j_call: TRBJ1-2
v_call: TRBV3-1/TRBV3-2
clone_size: NA

cdr3_aa: CASSLAYNQPQHF
cdr3_length: 13
j_call: TRBJ1-5
v_call: TRBV7-2
clone_size: NA

cdr3_aa: CASSPTPGGEKLFF
cdr3_length: 14
j_call: TRBJ1-4
v_call: TRBV18
clone_size: NA

cdr3_aa: CASSNRRTLNYGYTF
cdr3_length: 15
j_call: TRBJ1-2
v_call: TRBV5-4
clone_size: NA

cdr3_aa: CASTRGPNTEAFF
cdr3_length: 13
j_call: TRBJ1-1
v_call: TRBV12-3/TRBV12-4
clone_size: NA

cdr3_aa: CASSLQVSGEKLFF
cdr3_length: 14
j_call: TRBJ1-4
v_call: TRBV5-1
clone_size: once

cdr3_aa: CASMGSGETQYF
cdr3_length: 12
j_call: TRBJ2-5
v_call: TRBV10-2
clone_size: NA

cdr3_aa: CASSLGQGAENTIYF
cdr3_length: 15
j_call: TRBJ1-3
v_call: TRBV7-9
clone_size: NA

cdr3_aa: CASSRDRGGDQPQHF
cdr3_length: 15
j_call: TRBJ1-5
v_call: TRBV27
clone_size: NA

cdr3_aa: CASRPQGSGGYTF
cdr3_length: 13
j_call: TRBJ1-2
v_call: TRBV12-3/TRBV12-4
clone_size: NA

cdr3_aa: CASSQVGLLNYGYTF
cdr3_length: 15
j_call: TRBJ1-2
v_call: TRBV4-1
clone_size: once

cdr3_aa: CASRINTEAFF
cdr3_length: 11
j_call: TRBJ1-1
v_call: TRBV12-3/TRBV12-4
clone_size: NA

cdr3_aa: CASRAGEVQDTEAFF
cdr3_length: 15
j_call: TRBJ1-1
v_call: TRBV2
clone_size: few

cdr3_aa: CASSFGTGGAHTGELFF
cdr3_length: 17
j_call: TRBJ2-2
v_call: TRBV5-4
clone_size: NA

cdr3_aa: CATSEGAVYEQYF
cdr3_length: 13
j_call: TRBJ2-7
v_call: TRBV24-1
clone_size: NA

cdr3_aa: CAWSLDRGRTYEQYF
cdr3_length: 15
j_call: TRBJ2-7
v_call: TRBV30
clone_size: NA

cdr3_aa: CASSTGKRDTIYF
cdr3_length: 13
j_call: TRBJ1-3
v_call: TRBV5-4
clone_size: NA

cdr3_aa: CASSSSGTGSYEQYF
cdr3_length: 15
j_call: TRBJ2-7
v_call: TRBV19
clone_size: once

cdr3_aa: CASSPPLPGNTIYF
cdr3_length: 14
j_call: TRBJ1-3
v_call: TRBV9
clone_size: NA

cdr3_aa: CASSVGAGNEQFF
cdr3_length: 13
j_call: TRBJ2-1
v_call: TRBV7-9
clone_size: NA

cdr3_aa: CASSVAGRDTEAFF
cdr3_length: 14
j_call: TRBJ1-1
v_call: TRBV9
clone_size: NA

cdr3_aa: CASSPIATGPSSYNEQFF
cdr3_length: 18
j_call: TRBJ2-1
v_call: TRBV6-6
clone_size: few

cdr3_aa: CASSLRDRDANTGELFF
cdr3_length: 17
j_call: TRBJ2-2
v_call: TRBV4-1
clone_size: NA

cdr3_aa: CASSLGFSESEAFF
cdr3_length: 14
j_call: TRBJ1-1
v_call: TRBV7-2
clone_size: NA

cdr3_aa: CASSPDRNDEQYF
cdr3_length: 13
j_call: TRBJ2-7
v_call: TRBV7-9
clone_size: few

cdr3_aa: CATQGREESPLHF
cdr3_length: 13
j_call: TRBJ1-6
v_call: TRBV10-3
clone_size: NA

cdr3_aa: CASSAAGTSATEQFF
cdr3_length: 15
j_call: TRBJ2-1
v_call: TRBV9
clone_size: NA

cdr3_aa: CASSSSHVALGGYTF
cdr3_length: 15
j_call: TRBJ1-2
v_call: TRBV7-9
clone_size: NA

cdr3_aa: CASSQRTGAYGYTF
cdr3_length: 14
j_call: TRBJ1-2
v_call: TRBV4-1
clone_size: NA

cdr3_aa: CASSESLVSREAFF
cdr3_length: 14
j_call: TRBJ1-1
v_call: TRBV25-1
clone_size: NA

cdr3_aa: CASRRQGSEGYTF
cdr3_length: 13
j_call: TRBJ1-2
v_call: TRBV12-3/TRBV12-4
clone_size: NA

cdr3_aa: CASSLESGYHNEQFF
cdr3_length: 15
j_call: TRBJ2-1
v_call: TRBV7-8
clone_size: NA